The present T cell receptor (beta chain) was sequenced within a study of blood T cell repertoires in COVID-19. On the study more broadly: Sites across the United States, Italy and Spain contributed samples from acute and convalescent COVID-19. Sources were T cells, B-cell-depleted T cells, or PBMCs; the material itself was cDNA or gDNA.

How the authors handled the data: Researchers report that nucleated cell counts were estimated from reference gene primer amplification. Sequenced by immunoSEQ multiplex PCR; TCRdb stores in-frame clones only, minus some. That table is the source of V, J and clone size, and D and trimming were worked out from the DNA. Among some 96,000 clones listed, around four fifths were seen once. V was pared by 5 bases and J by 3 bases, with 10 bases of the junction left unmatched. Germline assignment: CDR1 LNHNV and CDR2 YYDKDF (reference sequence). This CDR3 has 16 amino acids. This sequence originates from a man aged 50 to 60 with active or convalescent COVID-19. Sequencing was carried out using peripheral blood. The chain joins TRBV15 to TRBJ2-3; 8 bases are a match to TRBD2. CDR3 sequence (DNA): TGTGCCACCAGCCGACGCTTAGCGGGAAGGACAGATACGCAGTATTTT. Translation: CATSRRLAGRTDTQYF.